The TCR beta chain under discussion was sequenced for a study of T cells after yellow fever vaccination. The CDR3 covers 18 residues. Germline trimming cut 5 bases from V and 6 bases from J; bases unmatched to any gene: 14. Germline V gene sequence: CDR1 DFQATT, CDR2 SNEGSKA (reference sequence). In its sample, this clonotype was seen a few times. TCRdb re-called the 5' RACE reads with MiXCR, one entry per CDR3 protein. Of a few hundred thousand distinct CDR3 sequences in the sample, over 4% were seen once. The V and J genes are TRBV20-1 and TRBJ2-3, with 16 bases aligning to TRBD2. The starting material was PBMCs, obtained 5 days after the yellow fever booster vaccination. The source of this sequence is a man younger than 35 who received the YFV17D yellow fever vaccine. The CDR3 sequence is CSAHGTSGGAYIDDTQYF. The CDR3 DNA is TGCAGTGCTCACGGGACTAGCGGGGGGGCATATATTGATGATACGCAGTATTTT.